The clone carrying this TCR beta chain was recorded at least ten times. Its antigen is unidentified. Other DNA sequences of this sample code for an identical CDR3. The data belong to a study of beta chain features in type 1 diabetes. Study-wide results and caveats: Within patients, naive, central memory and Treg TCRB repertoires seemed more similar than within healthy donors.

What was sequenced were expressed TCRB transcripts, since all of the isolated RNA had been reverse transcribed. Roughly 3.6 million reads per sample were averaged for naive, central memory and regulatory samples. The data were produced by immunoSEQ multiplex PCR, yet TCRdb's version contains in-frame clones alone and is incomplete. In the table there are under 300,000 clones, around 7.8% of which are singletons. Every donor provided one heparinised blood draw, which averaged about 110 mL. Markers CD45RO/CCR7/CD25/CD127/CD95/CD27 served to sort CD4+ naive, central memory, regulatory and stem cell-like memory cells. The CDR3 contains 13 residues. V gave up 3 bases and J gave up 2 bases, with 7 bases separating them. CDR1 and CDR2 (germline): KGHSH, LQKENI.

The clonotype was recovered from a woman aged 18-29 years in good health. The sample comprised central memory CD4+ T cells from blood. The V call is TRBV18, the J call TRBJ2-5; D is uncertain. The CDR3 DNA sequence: TGTGCCAGCTCACCGGGTCGACAAGAGACCCAGTACTTC. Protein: CASSPGRQETQYF. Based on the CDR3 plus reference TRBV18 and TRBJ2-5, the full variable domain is NAGVMQNPRHLVRRRGQEARLRCSPMKGHSHVYWYRQLPEEGLKFMVYLQKENIIDESGMPKERFSAEFPKEGPSILRIQQVVRGDSAAYFCASSPGRQETQYFGPGTRLLVL.